The T cell receptor beta chain described here comes from a study of Ad26.COV2.S vaccination and SARS-CoV-2 variants. Study-wide context: Donor was in the COV1001 Ad26.COV2.S trial arm. Participants got Ad26.COV2.S intramuscularly, once or twice 56 days apart.

Treatment here: 15 to 20 received Ad26.COV2.S at low or high dose, single or two shots; about 5 received placebo; per-sample allocation not given. Sampling took place 63 days after the first vaccine or placebo injection. Trimming cost V 0 bases and J 6 bases, with 18 bases left between them. The germline gives CDR1 GTSNPN, CDR2 SVGIG (reference sequence). The CDR3 has 16 amino acids. TCRdb keeps only in-frame clones here, not all; method: immunoSEQ multiplex PCR. This sample yields about 680,000 clones, of which 70% to 90% are seen a single time; over 1.3% belongs to the top ten. V and J are TRBV30 and TRBJ2-4; D is perhaps TRBD2 (6 bases). The sequence was obtained from a person aged 18-60 years who received the Ad26.COV2.S COVID-19 vaccine or a placebo. The sample consisted of peripheral blood, taken in a trial of Ad26.COV2.S vaccine versus placebo. The CDR3 DNA follows: TGTGCCTGGAGTGTAAGGAGTGTCGGGAGCGCAAACATTCAGTACTTC. The encoded protein is CAWSVRSVGSANIQYF.